The TCR beta chain described here comes from a study of CD8 T cells in Susac syndrome. Germline V gene lookup returns CDR1 KGHSH and CDR2 LQKENI. Trimming removed 5 bases from V and 2 bases from J, with 9 bases in between. The CDR3 sequence is 13 residues long. With random hexamers, reverse transcription was performed on roughly 0.5 to 1 ug of RNA. TCRdb re-called the immunoSEQ multiplex PCR reads with MiXCR, one entry per CDR3 protein. The sample has approximately 230,000 distinct CDR3 sequences; roughly 95% are singletons. Negative isolation was used for CD8+ and CD4+ T cells and FACS enrichment for TEMRA cells.

The sample taken for sequencing was CD4+ T cells from PBMCs. The chain recombines TRBV18 with TRBJ2-5, with D perhaps TRBD2 (5 bases). The sequence came from a human donor with multiple sclerosis. This CDR3 reads CASSLDWQETQYF. CDR3 coding DNA: TGTGCCAGCTCATTGGACTGGCAAGAGACCCAGTACTTC.